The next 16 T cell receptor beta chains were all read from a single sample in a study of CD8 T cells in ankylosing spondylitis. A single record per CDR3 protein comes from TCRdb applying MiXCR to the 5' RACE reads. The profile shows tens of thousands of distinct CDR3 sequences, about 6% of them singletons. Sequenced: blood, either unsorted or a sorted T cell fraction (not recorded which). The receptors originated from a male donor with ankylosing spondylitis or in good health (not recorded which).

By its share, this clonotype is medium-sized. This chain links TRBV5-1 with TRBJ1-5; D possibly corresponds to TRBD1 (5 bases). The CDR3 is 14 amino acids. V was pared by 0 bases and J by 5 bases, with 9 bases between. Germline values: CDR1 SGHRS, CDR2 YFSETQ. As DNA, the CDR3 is TGCGCCAGCAGCTTGGCTGGAGGGGATCAGCCCCAGCATTTT. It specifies CASSLAGGDQPQHF.

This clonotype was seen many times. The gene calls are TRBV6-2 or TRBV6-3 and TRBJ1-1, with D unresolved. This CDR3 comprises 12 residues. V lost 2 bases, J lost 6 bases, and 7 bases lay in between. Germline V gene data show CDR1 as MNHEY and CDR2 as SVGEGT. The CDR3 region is CASSYQISEAFF. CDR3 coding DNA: TGTGCCAGCAGTTACCAGATCTCTGAAGCTTTCTTT.

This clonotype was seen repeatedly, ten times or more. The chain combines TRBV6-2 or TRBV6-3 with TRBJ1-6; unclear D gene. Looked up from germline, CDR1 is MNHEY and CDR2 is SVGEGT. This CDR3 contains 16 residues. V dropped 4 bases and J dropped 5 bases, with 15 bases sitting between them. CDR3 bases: TGTGCCAGCAGTTCGCTGGGCCGTCGTCATAATTCACCCCTCCACTTT. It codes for CASSSLGRRHNSPLHF.

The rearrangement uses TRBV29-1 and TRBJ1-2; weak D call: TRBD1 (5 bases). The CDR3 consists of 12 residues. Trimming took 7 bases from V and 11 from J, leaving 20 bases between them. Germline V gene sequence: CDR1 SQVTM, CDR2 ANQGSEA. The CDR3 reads CSAQAGILGYTF. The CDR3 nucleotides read TGCAGCGCCCAGGCAGGGATTCTAGGGTACACCTTC.

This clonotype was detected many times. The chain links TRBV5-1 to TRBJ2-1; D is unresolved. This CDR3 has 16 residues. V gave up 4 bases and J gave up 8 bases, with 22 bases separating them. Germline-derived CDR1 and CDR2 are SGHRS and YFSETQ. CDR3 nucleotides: TGCGCCAGCAGCGATCAGGTCCCCTCACCTCGGGATGAGCAGTTCTTC. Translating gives CASSDQVPSPRDEQFF.

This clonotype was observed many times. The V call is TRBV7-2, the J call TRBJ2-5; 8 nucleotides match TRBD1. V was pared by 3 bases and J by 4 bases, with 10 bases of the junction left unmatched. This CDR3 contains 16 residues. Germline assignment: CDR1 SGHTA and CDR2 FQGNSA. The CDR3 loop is CASSLGDRWARETQYF. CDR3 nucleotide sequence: TGTGCCAGCAGCTTGGGGGACAGGTGGGCAAGAGAGACCCAGTACTTC.

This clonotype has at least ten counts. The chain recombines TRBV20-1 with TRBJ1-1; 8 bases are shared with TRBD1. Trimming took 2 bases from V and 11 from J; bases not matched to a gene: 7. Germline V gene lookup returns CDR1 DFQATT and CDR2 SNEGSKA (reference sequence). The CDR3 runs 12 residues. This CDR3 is CSARTSRGPAFF. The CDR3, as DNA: TGCAGTGCTAGAACCTCCAGGGGGCCGGCTTTCTTT.

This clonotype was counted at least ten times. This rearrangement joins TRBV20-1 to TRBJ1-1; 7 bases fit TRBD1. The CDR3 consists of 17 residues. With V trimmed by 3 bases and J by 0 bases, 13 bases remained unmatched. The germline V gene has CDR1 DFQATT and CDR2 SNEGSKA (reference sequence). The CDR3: CSASRPGQLFMNTEAFF. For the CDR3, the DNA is TGCAGTGCTAGTCGGCCGGGACAGCTCTTTATGAACACTGAAGCTTTCTTT.

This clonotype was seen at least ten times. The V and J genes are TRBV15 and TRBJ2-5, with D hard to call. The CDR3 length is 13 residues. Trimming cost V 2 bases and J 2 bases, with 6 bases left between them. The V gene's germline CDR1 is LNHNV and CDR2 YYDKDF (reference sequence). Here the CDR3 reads CATSRLVQETQYF. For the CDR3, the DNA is TGTGCCACCAGCAGACTTGTGCAAGAGACCCAGTACTTC.

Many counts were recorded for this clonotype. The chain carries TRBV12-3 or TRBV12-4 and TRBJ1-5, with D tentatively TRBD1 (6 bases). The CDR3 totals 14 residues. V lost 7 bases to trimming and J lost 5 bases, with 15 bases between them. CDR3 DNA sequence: TGTGCCAGCACCAGGACAGAGGGTCATCAGCCCCAGCATTTT. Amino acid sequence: CASTRTEGHQPQHF.

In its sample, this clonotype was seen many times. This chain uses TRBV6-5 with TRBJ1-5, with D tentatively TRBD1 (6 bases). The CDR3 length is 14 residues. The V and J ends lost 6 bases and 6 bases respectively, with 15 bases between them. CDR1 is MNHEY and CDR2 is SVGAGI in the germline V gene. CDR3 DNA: TGTGCCAGCAGCCTTACAGGGATGGGTCAGCCCCAGCATTTT. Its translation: CASSLTGMGQPQHF.

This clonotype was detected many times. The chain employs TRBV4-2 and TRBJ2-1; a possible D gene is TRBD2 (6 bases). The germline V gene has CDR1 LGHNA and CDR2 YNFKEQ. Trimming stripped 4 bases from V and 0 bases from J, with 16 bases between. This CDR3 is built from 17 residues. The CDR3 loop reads CASSRLTRGLSYNEQFF. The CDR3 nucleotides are TGTGCCAGCAGCCGTCTCACGCGGGGACTCTCCTACAATGAGCAGTTCTTC.

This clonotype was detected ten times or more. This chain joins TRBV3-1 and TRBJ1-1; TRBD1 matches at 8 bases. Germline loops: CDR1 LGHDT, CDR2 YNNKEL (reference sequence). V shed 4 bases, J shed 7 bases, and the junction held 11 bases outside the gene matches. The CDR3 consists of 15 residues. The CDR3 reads CASSPTDRQGLEAFF. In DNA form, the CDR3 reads TGTGCCAGCAGCCCTACTGACAGACAGGGGCTTGAAGCTTTCTTT.

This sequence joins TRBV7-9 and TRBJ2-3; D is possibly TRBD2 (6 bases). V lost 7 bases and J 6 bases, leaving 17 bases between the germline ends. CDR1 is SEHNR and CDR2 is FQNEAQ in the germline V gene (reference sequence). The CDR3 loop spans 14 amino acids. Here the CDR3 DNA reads TGTGCCAGCACCCAGGGACTGGCGGCGGATACGCAGTATTTT. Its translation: CASTQGLAADTQYF.

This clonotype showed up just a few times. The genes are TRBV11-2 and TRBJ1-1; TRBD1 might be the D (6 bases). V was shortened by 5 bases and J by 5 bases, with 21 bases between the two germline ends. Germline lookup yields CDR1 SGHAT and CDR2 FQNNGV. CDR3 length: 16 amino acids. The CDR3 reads CASSGVGGWGKTEAFF. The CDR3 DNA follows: TGTGCCAGCAGCGGAGTAGGGGGATGGGGGAAAACTGAAGCTTTCTTT.

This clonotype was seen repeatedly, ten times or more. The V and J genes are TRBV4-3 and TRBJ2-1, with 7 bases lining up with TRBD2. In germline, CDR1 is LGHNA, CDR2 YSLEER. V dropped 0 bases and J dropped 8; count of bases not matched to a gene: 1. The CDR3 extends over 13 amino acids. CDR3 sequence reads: CASSQDRGDEQFF. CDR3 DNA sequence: TGCGCCAGCAGCCAAGATCGGGGGGATGAGCAGTTCTTC.